A selection of T cell receptor beta chains follows, all from one sample in a study of blood T cell repertoires in COVID-19. TCRdb's copy holds only in-frame clones and misses some; the assay was immunoSEQ multiplex PCR. In the table there are roughly 160,000 clones, about 85% of which are singletons. What was sequenced was peripheral blood. The receptors originated from a man older than 75 with COVID-19, enrolled during active disease. Each CDR3 is given with its conserved first and last residue. A D gene is named only where the DNA matches it firmly. Size tells how often a clone was seen (once, few, many) or the class of an expanded clone, and some rows leave it out.

d_gene: NA
v_gene: TRBV6-2/TRBV6-3
abundance: NA
j_gene: TRBJ1-5
CDR3nt: TGTGCCAGCAGTTACAGCCTCGAAAGGGGACCCCAGCATTTT
CDR3aa: CASSYSLERGPQHF

d_gene: NA
v_gene: TRBV18
abundance: NA
j_gene: TRBJ1-5
CDR3nt: TGTGCCAGCTCACCAGGAGTTAGCAATCAGCCCCAGCATTTT
CDR3aa: CASSPGVSNQPQHF

d_gene: NA
v_gene: TRBV7-2
abundance: NA
j_gene: TRBJ1-5
CDR3nt: TGTGCCAGCAGCCCCCTTGGCAGGACTTCGACCTATCAGCCCCAGCATTTT
CDR3aa: CASSPLGRTSTYQPQHF

d_gene: NA
v_gene: TRBV4-1
abundance: NA
j_gene: TRBJ1-4
CDR3nt: TGCGCCAGCAACTCACCGACAGAGGATGAAAAACTGTTTTTT
CDR3aa: CASNSPTEDEKLFF

d_gene: NA
v_gene: TRBV6-5
abundance: NA
j_gene: TRBJ2-7
CDR3nt: TGTGCCAGCCGGCAGGGCCTCTACGAGCAGTACTTC
CDR3aa: CASRQGLYEQYF

d_gene: TRBD1
v_gene: TRBV2
abundance: NA
j_gene: TRBJ1-4
CDR3nt: TGTGCCAGCAGGCAGGGGGCGGGTAATGAAAAACTGTTTTTT
CDR3aa: CASRQGAGNEKLFF

d_gene: NA
v_gene: TRBV4-1
abundance: once
j_gene: TRBJ1-2
CDR3nt: TGCGCCAGCAGCCAAGCAGGGTCTAACTATGGCTACACCTTC
CDR3aa: CASSQAGSNYGYTF

d_gene: TRBD1
v_gene: TRBV6-6
abundance: once
j_gene: TRBJ2-7
CDR3nt: TGTGCCAGCAGCACAACAGGGGGGACCTACGAGCAGTACTTC
CDR3aa: CASSTTGGTYEQYF

d_gene: NA
v_gene: TRBV5-4
abundance: NA
j_gene: TRBJ1-1
CDR3nt: TGTGCCAGCAGACCTGACAGGTGGGCTGAAGCTTTCTTT
CDR3aa: CASRPDRWAEAFF

d_gene: NA
v_gene: TRBV7-8
abundance: few
j_gene: TRBJ1-5
CDR3nt: TGTGCCAGCAGCTTAGACTCGCAAAATCAGCCCCAGCATTTT
CDR3aa: CASSLDSQNQPQHF

d_gene: TRBD1
v_gene: TRBV6-5
abundance: few
j_gene: TRBJ1-1
CDR3nt: TGTGCCAGCAGTAAGTGGGACAGCATGAACACTGAAGCTTTCTTT
CDR3aa: CASSKWDSMNTEAFF

d_gene: NA
v_gene: TRBV7-2
abundance: NA
j_gene: TRBJ1-1
CDR3nt: TGTGCCAGCAGCGCTAACATACGGGGATCGGGCACTGAAGCTTTCTTT
CDR3aa: CASSANIRGSGTEAFF

d_gene: NA
v_gene: TRBV18
abundance: NA
j_gene: TRBJ2-7
CDR3nt: TGTGCCAGCTCATCTTCCTACGAGCAGTACTTC
CDR3aa: CASSSSYEQYF

d_gene: NA
v_gene: TRBV9
abundance: NA
j_gene: TRBJ2-1
CDR3nt: TGTGCCAGCAGCGTAGGGGCAGATTACAATGAGCAGTTCTTC
CDR3aa: CASSVGADYNEQFF

d_gene: NA
v_gene: TRBV6-5
abundance: NA
j_gene: TRBJ1-4
CDR3nt: TGTGCCAGCAGTTACAGGGGTAATGAAAAACTGTTTTTT
CDR3aa: CASSYRGNEKLFF

d_gene: NA
v_gene: TRBV7-2
abundance: NA
j_gene: TRBJ1-2
CDR3nt: TGTGCCAGCAGCCTAGACAGCTCTTATGGCTACACCTTC
CDR3aa: CASSLDSSYGYTF

d_gene: NA
v_gene: TRBV5-6
abundance: NA
j_gene: TRBJ2-3
CDR3nt: TGTGCCAGCGCCAAGGGGGGGCGGTCAGATACGCAGTATTTT
CDR3aa: CASAKGGRSDTQYF

d_gene: NA
v_gene: TRBV5-4
abundance: NA
j_gene: TRBJ2-6
CDR3nt: TGTGCCAGCAGCTTGTTAGCACGGAAGGCCTCTGGGGCCAACGTCCTGACTTTC
CDR3aa: CASSLLARKASGANVLTF

d_gene: NA
v_gene: TRBV6-2/TRBV6-3
abundance: few
j_gene: TRBJ1-6
CDR3nt: TGTGCCAGCAGTTACGAGCGGTTTTCACCCCTCCACTTT
CDR3aa: CASSYERFSPLHF

d_gene: TRBD1
v_gene: TRBV6-6
abundance: NA
j_gene: TRBJ1-3
CDR3nt: TGTGCCAGCAGTCGACAGGGGACCTTCTCTGGAAACACCATATATTTT
CDR3aa: CASSRQGTFSGNTIYF

d_gene: TRBD1
v_gene: TRBV28
abundance: NA
j_gene: TRBJ1-6
CDR3nt: TGTGCCAGCAGTGTTACAGGGGGTACCTATAATTCACCCCTCCACTTT
CDR3aa: CASSVTGGTYNSPLHF

d_gene: NA
v_gene: TRBV7-9
abundance: NA
j_gene: TRBJ1-2
CDR3nt: TGTGCCAGCAGCTCGTCGGGGGCTAACTATGGCTACACCTTC
CDR3aa: CASSSSGANYGYTF

d_gene: TRBD2
v_gene: TRBV6-6
abundance: NA
j_gene: TRBJ2-5
CDR3nt: TGTGCCAGCAGCGGGACTAGCGGGGCCCAAGAGACCCAGTACTTC
CDR3aa: CASSGTSGAQETQYF

d_gene: NA
v_gene: TRBV2
abundance: NA
j_gene: TRBJ1-2
CDR3nt: TGTGCCAGCAGTGAAGGGTTAACACGCTATGGCTACACCTTC
CDR3aa: CASSEGLTRYGYTF

d_gene: TRBD1
v_gene: TRBV19
abundance: NA
j_gene: TRBJ1-2
CDR3nt: TGTGCCAGTAGTATAGCCTCCGGACAGGGTGCTCCGTCACAGCATGGCTACACCTTC
CDR3aa: CASSIASGQGAPSQHGYTF

d_gene: NA
v_gene: TRBV20-1
abundance: NA
j_gene: TRBJ1-1
CDR3nt: TGCAGTGCTAGTACAGGGAGAATGAACACTGAAGCTTTCTTT
CDR3aa: CSASTGRMNTEAFF

d_gene: NA
v_gene: TRBV13
abundance: NA
j_gene: TRBJ1-3
CDR3nt: TGTGCCAGCAGTCCTAAGGGAGCCTCCTTCTCTGGAAACACCATATATTTT
CDR3aa: CASSPKGASFSGNTIYF

d_gene: NA
v_gene: TRBV21-1
abundance: NA
j_gene: TRBJ2-3
CDR3nt: TGTGCCAGCAGCAATGCTCCAGGGAAGACAGATACGCAGTATTTT
CDR3aa: CASSNAPGKTDTQYF

d_gene: NA
v_gene: TRBV6-2/TRBV6-3
abundance: NA
j_gene: TRBJ1-2
CDR3nt: TGTGCCAGCAGTGAGCCGGGGTATGGCTACACCTTC
CDR3aa: CASSEPGYGYTF

d_gene: NA
v_gene: TRBV6-1
abundance: once
j_gene: TRBJ1-2
CDR3nt: TGTGCCAGCAGTGAAAGAACCCGGGACTATGGCTACACCTTC
CDR3aa: CASSERTRDYGYTF

d_gene: NA
v_gene: TRBV21-1
abundance: few
j_gene: TRBJ1-2
CDR3nt: TGTGCCAGCAGCAAAAGGAAACAGGGGAATGGCTACACCTTC
CDR3aa: CASSKRKQGNGYTF

d_gene: NA
v_gene: TRBV7-9
abundance: few
j_gene: TRBJ1-5
CDR3nt: TGTGCCAGCAGCCGAGGTGATCAGCCCCAGCATTTT
CDR3aa: CASSRGDQPQHF

d_gene: TRBD1
v_gene: TRBV6-5
abundance: NA
j_gene: TRBJ1-2
CDR3nt: TGTGCCAGCAGGACAGGGGTGGCCTATGGCTACACCTTC
CDR3aa: CASRTGVAYGYTF

d_gene: NA
v_gene: TRBV7-2
abundance: few
j_gene: TRBJ1-6
CDR3nt: TGTGCCAGCAGCCCGGGACACCTTGTTTCACCCCTCCACTTT
CDR3aa: CASSPGHLVSPLHF

d_gene: NA
v_gene: TRBV6-6
abundance: NA
j_gene: TRBJ1-2
CDR3nt: TGTGCCAGCAGTTACTCGACCGGGGACTATGGCTACACCTTC
CDR3aa: CASSYSTGDYGYTF

d_gene: NA
v_gene: TRBV11-3
abundance: NA
j_gene: TRBJ1-2
CDR3nt: TGTGCCAGCAGTTCCACAGGGTTGAGAGGCTACACCTTC
CDR3aa: CASSSTGLRGYTF

d_gene: NA
v_gene: TRBV7-9
abundance: NA
j_gene: TRBJ1-1
CDR3nt: TGTGCCAGCAGCTTAGACAGGTGGAACACTGAAGCTTTCTTT
CDR3aa: CASSLDRWNTEAFF

d_gene: TRBD1
v_gene: TRBV5-1
abundance: NA
j_gene: TRBJ1-5
CDR3nt: TGCGCCAGCAGCTTGGGGGGACAGTCAGGCAATCAGCCCCAGCATTTT
CDR3aa: CASSLGGQSGNQPQHF

d_gene: NA
v_gene: TRBV3-1/TRBV3-2
abundance: NA
j_gene: TRBJ1-4
CDR3nt: TGTGCCAGCAGCCAGGGGCCCGAGGAAAAACTGTTTTTT
CDR3aa: CASSQGPEEKLFF

d_gene: TRBD2
v_gene: TRBV5-6
abundance: NA
j_gene: TRBJ2-2
CDR3nt: TGTGCCAGCAGCAGGAGGACTAGCGGGGGGGCGTTGGTTCAGCTGTTTTTT
CDR3aa: CASSRRTSGGALVQLFF

d_gene: TRBD1
v_gene: TRBV6-5
abundance: NA
j_gene: TRBJ2-2
CDR3nt: TGTGCCAGCAGGTCCGGGACAGGAGGATCCGGGGAGCTGTTTTTT
CDR3aa: CASRSGTGGSGELFF

d_gene: NA
v_gene: TRBV18
abundance: NA
j_gene: TRBJ2-5
CDR3nt: TGTGCCAGCTCACCGGGGCAGGGAGAGACCCAGTACTTC
CDR3aa: CASSPGQGETQYF

d_gene: TRBD1
v_gene: TRBV7-9
abundance: NA
j_gene: TRBJ1-1
CDR3nt: TGTGCCAGCAGGTTACAGGGGGCGAGCACTGAAGCTTTCTTT
CDR3aa: CASRLQGASTEAFF

d_gene: NA
v_gene: TRBV5-4
abundance: NA
j_gene: TRBJ1-2
CDR3nt: TGTGCCAGCGTCCAGCGGGGAGACTTTAATGGCTACACCTTC
CDR3aa: CASVQRGDFNGYTF

d_gene: NA
v_gene: TRBV5-1
abundance: NA
j_gene: TRBJ1-5
CDR3nt: TGCGCCAGCAGCGAGGCAGGGGACAATCAGCCCCAGCATTTT
CDR3aa: CASSEAGDNQPQHF

d_gene: TRBD1
v_gene: TRBV2
abundance: once
j_gene: TRBJ1-6
CDR3nt: TGTGCCAGCACCCCGAGACAGGGGGTAAGCTCCTATAATTCACCCCTCCACTTT
CDR3aa: CASTPRQGVSSYNSPLHF